This T cell receptor beta chain was recovered during a study of T cell responses to AZD1222 COVID-19 vaccine. The wider study: Combined were second doses at about 4 or about 12 weeks.

CDR3 length: 16 residues. V dropped 2 bases and J dropped 7 bases, with 18 bases sitting between them. Germline assignment: CDR1 SGHVS and CDR2 FNYEAQ. Study results and limitations: Just six people given AZD1222 tested seropositive at baseline. Spike was spanned by vaccine-associated CD4 TCRs, with dominance at 160-218 and 743-854.

Generated by immunoSEQ multiplex PCR, the TCRdb table keeps only in-frame clones and is missing some. The table has fewer than 130,000 clones, around nine tenths seen once. Regarding this clone: Its antigen remains unknown.

This TCR came from an adult in good health. The source was peripheral blood, collected on day 0 of AZD1222 vaccination. The J gene is TRBJ2-1, the V gene TRBV7-6, with unresolved D. CDR3 region: CASSLLPYELKNEQFF. In DNA form, the CDR3 reads TGTGCCAGCAGCTTATTACCCTACGAGTTGAAGAATGAGCAGTTCTTC.